The source of this TCR beta chain is a study of blood T cell repertoires in COVID-19. Study-wide context: COVID-19 samples from acute and convalescent phases originated in the United States, Italy and Spain.

The CDR3 covers 13 residues. V lost 0 bases, J lost 6 bases, and 8 bases lay in between. CDR1 is SGHRS and CDR2 is YFSETQ in the germline V gene. The protocol was immunoSEQ multiplex PCR, while the TCRdb copy is restricted to in-frame clones and leaves out a portion. The sample has more than 15,000 clones, about nine tenths seen once. This clonotype was obtained from a human donor in a cohort sampled during active COVID-19. The chain combines TRBV5-1 with TRBJ2-3; D is ambiguous. Sequenced input: peripheral blood. CDR3 nucleotides: TGCGCCAGCAGCTTGGCTTTCGGGGATACGCAGTATTTT. Translating it yields CASSLAFGDTQYF.